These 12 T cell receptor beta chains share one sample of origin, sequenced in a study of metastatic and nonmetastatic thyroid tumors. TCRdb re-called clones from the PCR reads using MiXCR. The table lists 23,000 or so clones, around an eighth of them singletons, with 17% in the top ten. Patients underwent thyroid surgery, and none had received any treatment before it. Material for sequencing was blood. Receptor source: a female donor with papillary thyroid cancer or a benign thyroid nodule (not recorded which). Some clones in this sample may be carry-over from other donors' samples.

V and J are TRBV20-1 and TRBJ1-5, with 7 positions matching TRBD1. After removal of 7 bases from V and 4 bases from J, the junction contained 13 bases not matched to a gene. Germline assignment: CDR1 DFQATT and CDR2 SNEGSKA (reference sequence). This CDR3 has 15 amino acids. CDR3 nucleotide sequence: TGCAGTGTCCCCGAAGGGGGGACAGTGAATCAGCCCCAGCATTTT. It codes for CSVPEGGTVNQPQHF.

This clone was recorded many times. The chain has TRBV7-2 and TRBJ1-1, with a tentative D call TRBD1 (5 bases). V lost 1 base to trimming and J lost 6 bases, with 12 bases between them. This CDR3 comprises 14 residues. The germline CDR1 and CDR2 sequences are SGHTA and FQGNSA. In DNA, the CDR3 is TGTGCCAGCAGCTTAGATTGGGGGTCAGCTGAAGCTTTCTTT. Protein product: CASSLDWGSAEAFF.

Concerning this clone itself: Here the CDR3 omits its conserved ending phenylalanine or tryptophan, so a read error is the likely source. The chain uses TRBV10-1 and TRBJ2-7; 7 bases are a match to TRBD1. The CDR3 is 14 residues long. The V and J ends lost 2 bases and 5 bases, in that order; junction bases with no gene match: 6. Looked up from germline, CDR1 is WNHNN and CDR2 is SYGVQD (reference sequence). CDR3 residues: CASSERTGYNEQYS. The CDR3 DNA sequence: TGCGCCAGCAGTGAGAGGACAGGTTATAACGAGCAGTACTCC.

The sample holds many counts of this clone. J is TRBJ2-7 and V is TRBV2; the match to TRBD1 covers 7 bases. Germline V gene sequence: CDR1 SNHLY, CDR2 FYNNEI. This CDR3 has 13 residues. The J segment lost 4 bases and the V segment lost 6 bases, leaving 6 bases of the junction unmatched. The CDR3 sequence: CASSLGTAYEQYF. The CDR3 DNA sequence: TGTGCCAGCAGCCTCGGGACAGCATACGAGCAGTACTTC.

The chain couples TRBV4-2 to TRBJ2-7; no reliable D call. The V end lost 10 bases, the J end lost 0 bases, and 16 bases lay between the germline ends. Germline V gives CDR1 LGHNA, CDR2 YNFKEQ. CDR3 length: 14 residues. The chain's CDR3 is CANNQGPLSYEQYF. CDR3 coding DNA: TGTGCCAACAACCAAGGGCCACTCTCCTACGAGCAGTACTTC.

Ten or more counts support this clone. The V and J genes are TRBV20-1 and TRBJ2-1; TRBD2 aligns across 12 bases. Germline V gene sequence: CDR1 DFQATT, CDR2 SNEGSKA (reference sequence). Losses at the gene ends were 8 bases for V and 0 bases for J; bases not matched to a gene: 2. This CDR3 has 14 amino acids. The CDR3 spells CSLAGGGSYNEQFF. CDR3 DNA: TGCAGTCTAGCGGGAGGGGGCTCCTACAATGAGCAGTTCTTC.

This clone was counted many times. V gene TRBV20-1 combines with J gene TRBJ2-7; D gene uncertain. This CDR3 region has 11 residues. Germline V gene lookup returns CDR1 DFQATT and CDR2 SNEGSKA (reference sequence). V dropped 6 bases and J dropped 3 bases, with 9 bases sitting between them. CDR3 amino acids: CSAVGDYEQYF. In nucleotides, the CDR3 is TGCAGTGCAGTAGGAGACTACGAGCAGTACTTC.

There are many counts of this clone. The CDR3 region has the DNA TGCAGTGCTAGAGAGAGACAGGGGACCTATAATTCACCCCTCCACTTT. It encodes CSARERQGTYNSPLHF. This sequence joins TRBV20-1 and TRBJ1-6; 8 bases agree with TRBD1. Trimming took 0 bases from V and 2 from J; bases not matched to a gene: 3. This CDR3 comprises 16 residues. Germline CDR1 is DFQATT and CDR2 is SNEGSKA (reference sequence).

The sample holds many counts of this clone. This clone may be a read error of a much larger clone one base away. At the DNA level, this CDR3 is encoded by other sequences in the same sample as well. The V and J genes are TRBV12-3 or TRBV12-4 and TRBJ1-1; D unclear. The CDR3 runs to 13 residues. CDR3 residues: CASSLLSDTEAFF. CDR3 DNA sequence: TGCGCCAGCAGTTTATTAAGTGACACTGAAGCTTTCTTT.

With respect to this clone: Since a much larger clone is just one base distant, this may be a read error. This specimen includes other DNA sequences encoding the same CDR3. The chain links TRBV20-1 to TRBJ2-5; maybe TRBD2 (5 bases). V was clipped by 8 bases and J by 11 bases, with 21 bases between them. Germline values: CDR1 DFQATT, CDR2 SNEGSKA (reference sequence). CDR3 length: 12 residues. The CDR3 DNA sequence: TGCAGTACCATTGTGGGAGCGGAGATACAGTACTTC. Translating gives CSTIVGAEIQYF.

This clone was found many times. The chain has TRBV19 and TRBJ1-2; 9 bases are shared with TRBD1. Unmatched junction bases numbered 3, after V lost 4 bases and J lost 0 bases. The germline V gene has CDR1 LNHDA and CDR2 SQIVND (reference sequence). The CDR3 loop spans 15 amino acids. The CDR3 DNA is TGTGCCAGTAGTAGAACAGGGGGCGCTAACTATGGCTACACCTTC. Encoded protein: CASSRTGGANYGYTF.

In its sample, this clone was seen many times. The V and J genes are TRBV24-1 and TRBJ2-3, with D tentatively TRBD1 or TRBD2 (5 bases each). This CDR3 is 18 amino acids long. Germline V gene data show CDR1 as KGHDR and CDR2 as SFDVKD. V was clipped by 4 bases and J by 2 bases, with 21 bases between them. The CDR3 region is CATSDAARGSGATDTQYF. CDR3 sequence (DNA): TGTGCCACCAGTGACGCCGCCCGGGGATCTGGGGCCACAGATACGCAGTATTTT.